This T cell receptor beta chain was sequenced in a study of blood T cell repertoires in COVID-19 (dated by TCRdb to 2020 to 2021). Regarding the complete study: Samples covering the acute and convalescent phases of COVID-19 were provided by collaborators in the United States, Italy and Spain. The material from the prospective study consisted of cDNA or gDNA derived from T cells, B-cell-depleted T cells, or PBMCs. Samples were obtained from the ongoing ImmuneRACE study (first 160 participants) and from 1,254 subjects provided by 6 global collaborators. Where available, HLA class I and class II types were taken from metadata supplied by the sample provider and were not determined by assay-based typing. Subjects who had been exposed to COVID-19, were actively infected with it, or had recovered from it provided the deeply sampled blood TCRbeta repertoires that made up the dataset. Sample metadata almost always included a de-identified subject ID, COVID-19 status, age in years and sex. A freely available public database, intended as a resource for researchers studying the immune response to SARS-CoV-2, is where the repertoires were released.

The germline V gene encodes CDR1 SNHLY and CDR2 FYNNEI. Cut back by 5 bases and 13 bases, the V and J ends lie 17 bases apart. The CDR3 sequence holds 12 residues, the cysteine and phenylalanine included. CDR3 DNA is the only sequence kept; it has 36 bases, read in frame from the first base. TCRbeta CDR3 regions were amplified from genomic DNA by means of the immunoSEQ Assay, a bias-controlled multiplex PCR. On the study's bioinformatics: The number of nucleated cells in each sample was estimated by amplification of reference gene primers within the assay. To quantify the absolute abundance of each unique TCRbeta CDR3 rearrangement, sequence reads were collapsed and filtered. For each sample, productive Simpson clonality was calculated as the square root of Simpson's diversity index across productive rearrangements. What TCRdb holds here is the immuneACCESS table cut down to in-frame rearrangements. Part of the clones is not present; checked against another copy, under half of the missing clones reflect an unresolved V gene, and the others are unexplained. The D gene and trimming were derived from the DNA, and the V and J assignments and clone size from that table. In this sample the table shows a few hundred thousand clones, roughly nine tenths of which occur a single time. The ten most abundant clones make up roughly 1% of the sample.

In the prospective study, participants were about 18 to 95 years old, resided in 24 geographic areas of the United States, and were enrolled through a virtual design. Cohort assignment in the prospective study relied on participant-reported clinical history from a screening survey and a study questionnaire. ImmuneRACE Cohort 3 recovered participants were defined by two consecutive negative NP/OP PCR tests, healthcare professional clearance, or symptom resolution. Each participant in the prospective study had whole blood, serum and a nasopharyngeal or oropharyngeal swab collected by mobile phlebotomists. Additional blood draws and questionnaires over an approximately two-month period could optionally be provided by prospective study participants. Prospective study blood samples were shipped either frozen or at room temperature before DNA extraction. About this clone itself: Its antigen is unknown. Per-nucleotide qualities are absent, and no much larger clonotype sits a single base away.

What the study reported, not specific to this receptor: Clinical and demographic metadata were provided uncurated, with the amount varying by source and participant.

Sequenced input: PBMCs or T cells enriched from blood (not recorded which). Recombination connected TRBV2 to TRBJ1-2; no D gene call is confident. The clonotype comes from a woman aged 25 to 39 who had recovered from COVID-19. The nucleotide sequence reads as follows: TGTGCCAGCAGTCTTCACGTGGGCTCAAGCACCTTC. This codes for CASSLHVGSSTF.